The source of this T cell receptor (beta chain) is a study of blood T cell repertoires in COVID-19. The method was immunoSEQ multiplex PCR; TCRdb's version includes in-frame clones alone and lacks a portion of them. This sample has some 340,000 clones, with 80% to 85% found just once. The CDR3 spans 13 residues. Trimming pared 0 bases from V and 6 bases from J, leaving 8 bases between. Per the germline V gene, CDR1 is GTSNPN and CDR2 is SVGIG (reference sequence). The sample comprised PBMCs or T cells enriched from blood (not recorded which). J is TRBJ2-2 and V is TRBV30; TRBD2 might be the D (5 bases). The receptor was isolated from a woman in her fifties or sixties who had recovered from COVID-19. The CDR3, as DNA: TGTGCCTGGAGTGTACGAGGGCCCGGGGAGCTGTTTTTT. It encodes CAWSVRGPGELFF.